The 5 T cell receptor beta chains below come from one sample, sequenced in a study of CD4 T cells in relation to SARS-CoV-2 and coronaviruses. Before the COVID-19 pandemic, during about 2010-2018, CD4+ T cells were taken from unexposed donors. Assay: immunoSEQ multiplex PCR; the TCRdb copy retains only in-frame clones and omits some. The sample lists some 69,000 clones; approximately 94% were seen once. Specimen: naive CD4+ T cells from PBMCs. The subset here: naive CD4+ T cells isolated by negative enrichment. Receptors originate from a human donor in good health.

CDR3 coding DNA: TGTGCCAGCCGGGACAGGGGGCAGGTTTATACAGCTTTCTTT. It yields the protein CASRDRGQVYTAFF. V is TRBV3-1 (or the pseudogene TRBV3-2) and J is TRBJ1-1, with TRBD1 matching over 12 bases. Germline lookup yields CDR1 LGHDT and CDR2 YNNKEL (reference sequence). The CDR3 covers 14 residues. V lost 8 bases and J lost 10; bases outside the gene matches: 11.

The chain combines TRBV28 with TRBJ2-7, with a possible D match to TRBD2 (6 bases). The germline V gene encodes CDR1 MDHEN and CDR2 SYDVKM. The CDR3 has 17 residues. V lost 1 base, J lost 2 bases, and 18 bases lay in between. This CDR3 is CASSLFPLLEGTYEQYF. The CDR3 coding sequence is TGTGCCAGCAGTTTATTCCCCCTTCTGGAGGGGACCTACGAGCAGTACTTC. Full variable domain (missing parts from reference TRBV28 and TRBJ2-7): DVKVTQSSRYLVKRTGEKVFLECVQDMDHENMFWYRQDPGLGLRLIYFSYDVKMKEKGDIPEGYSVSREKKERFSLILESASTNQTSMYLCASSLFPLLEGTYEQYFGPGTRLTVT.

The gene calls are TRBV5-1 and TRBJ1-2, with D uncertain. Trimming pared 5 bases from V and 4 bases from J, leaving 15 bases between. The germline gives CDR1 SGHRS, CDR2 YFSETQ. This CDR3 spans 14 amino acids. CDR3 sequence (DNA): TGCGCCAGCAGACCCCCTGGGGAAGGCTATGGCTACACCTTC. Amino acids: CASRPPGEGYGYTF.

The chain joins TRBV4-2 to TRBJ2-2, with 8 bases lining up with TRBD1. V was clipped by 4 bases and J by 4 bases; unmatched bases: 5. The length of the CDR3 is 15 residues. CDR1 is LGHNA and CDR2 is YNFKEQ in the germline V gene. In nucleotides, the CDR3 is TGTGCCAGCAGCCCACAGGGGGACGGCACCGGGGAGCTGTTTTTT. Translating it yields CASSPQGDGTGELFF.

V is TRBV25-1 and J is TRBJ2-6, with 10 nucleotides matching TRBD1. The germline CDR1 and CDR2 sequences are MGHDK and SYGVNS. V gave up 1 base and J gave up 3 bases; unmatched junction bases: 6. The CDR3 covers 18 residues. This CDR3 is CASSESTGGADGANVLTF. CDR3 sequence (DNA): TGTGCCAGCAGTGAATCGACAGGGGGCGCGGATGGGGCCAACGTCCTGACTTTC.